This passage covers 32 T cell receptor beta chains from one sample sequenced in a study of a mutant IDH1 vaccine in newly diagnosed glioma. This sample's time point: week 23, last vaccination. Doses consisted of 300 ug of mutant IDH1 20-mer peptide each, paired with topical imiquimod. The antigens for these receptors are not known. Generated by immunoSEQ multiplex PCR, the TCRdb table keeps only in-frame clones and is missing some. The data show some 70,000 clones, over 75% seen once. The sequencing used PBMCs, collected from a glioma patient whose treatment included an IDH1 peptide vaccine. These receptors were taken from a man between 18 and 35 years old with glioma.

V is TRBV9 and J is TRBJ1-2, with 9 positions matching TRBD1. The CDR3 contains 15 residues. The trim removed 0 bases at V and 8 bases at J, leaving 8 bases unmatched. Germline V gene lookup returns CDR1 SGDLS and CDR2 YYNGEE. CDR3 DNA sequence: TGTGCCAGCAGCGTAGCGGGACAGGGTAGGGGAGGCTACACCTTC. It encodes CASSVAGQGRGGYTF.

This chain connects TRBV29-1 to TRBJ1-1; D is unclear. The CDR3 spans 13 residues. Trimming shortened V by 7 bases and J by 0 bases, and 12 bases separated the two germline ends. Germline loops: CDR1 SQVTM, CDR2 ANQGSEA. CDR3 nucleotides: TGCAGCGGCCGAGATCTTTTGAACACTGAAGCTTTCTTT. This gives the protein CSGRDLLNTEAFF.

This clone was recorded only once. V gene TRBV10-3 combines with J gene TRBJ2-7; D is tentatively TRBD1 or TRBD2 (5 bases each). Between the trimmed V and J ends, which lost 6 bases and 8 bases, there was a span of 14 bases. This CDR3 spans 12 amino acids. Germline V CDR1 and CDR2: ENHRY, SYGVKD. CDR3 sequence (DNA): TGTGCCATCAGGGGACCCGGGGACCAGCAGTACTTC. Its protein product is CAIRGPGDQQYF.

Only one count was recorded for this clone. The chain employs TRBV27 and TRBJ2-7; the match to TRBD1 covers 7 bases. The J segment lost 7 bases and the V segment lost 4 bases, leaving 22 bases of the junction unmatched. Germline CDR1 is MNHEY and CDR2 is SMNVEV (reference sequence). The CDR3 sequence is 18 residues long. The CDR3 here is CASSSLLGEGATGGEQYF. Here the CDR3 DNA reads TGTGCCAGCAGTTCCCTCCTAGGAGAGGGGGCAACGGGCGGGGAGCAGTACTTC.

V usage is TRBV19 and J usage is TRBJ1-6; TRBD1 matches 7 bases. The length of the CDR3 is 14 residues. Per the germline V gene, CDR1 is LNHDA and CDR2 is SQIVND (reference sequence). Trimming removed 6 bases from V and 7 bases from J; junction bases left unmatched: 6. In DNA, the CDR3 is TGTGCCAGTAGATCCCGGACAGGCAATTCACCCCTCCACTTT. Translating gives CASRSRTGNSPLHF.

The CDR3 coding sequence is TGTGCCAGCAGTGAAGCGGTTGTACCAGGGGAGCAGTACTTC. Protein: CASSEAVVPGEQYF. The chain joins TRBV2 to TRBJ2-7; D is perhaps TRBD1 (5 bases). The CDR3 is 14 residues long. The germline CDR1 and CDR2 sequences are SNHLY and FYNNEI. Trimming removed 0 bases from V and 7 bases from J, with 13 bases in between.

As DNA, the CDR3 is TGTGCCAGCAGCTTAGTATCGGGGGGACGTGGCTACACCTTC. It encodes CASSLVSGGRGYTF. The chain employs TRBV7-9 and TRBJ1-2, with D perhaps TRBD1 (5 bases). The length of the CDR3 is 14 residues. Germline V gene data show CDR1 as SEHNR and CDR2 as FQNEAQ (reference sequence). The V end lost 1 base, the J end lost 7 bases, and 13 bases lay between the germline ends.

This clone was detected only once. J is TRBJ2-7 and V is TRBV20-1; D unclear. Germline-derived CDR1 and CDR2 are DFQATT and SNEGSKA (reference sequence). The CDR3 has 10 amino acids. V lost 6 bases, J lost 7 bases, and 10 bases lay in between. CDR3 nucleotide sequence: TGCAGTGCCACAAAGGTGGAGCAGTACTTC. Protein sequence: CSATKVEQYF.

This rearrangement joins TRBV6-5 to TRBJ2-5; 14 bases line up with TRBD2. Trimming cost V 2 bases and J 4 bases; bases outside gene matches: 3. The CDR3 has 16 residues. The germline V gene has CDR1 MNHEY and CDR2 SVGAGI. DNA for the CDR3: TGTGCCAGCAGTTACACGACTAGCGGGAGGGGAGAGACCCAGTACTTC. Its translation: CASSYTTSGRGETQYF.

The chain links TRBV18 to TRBJ1-2; D call uncertain. CDR1 is KGHSH and CDR2 is LQKENI in the germline V gene. This CDR3 has 13 amino acids. Trimming removed 5 bases from V and 0 bases from J, with 7 bases in between. CDR3 nucleotide sequence: TGTGCCAGCTCAGCGATAGCTAACTATGGCTACACCTTC. It translates to CASSAIANYGYTF.

V gene TRBV18 combines with J gene TRBJ2-1; a weak D match, TRBD2 (5 bases). Germline V CDR1 and CDR2: KGHSH, LQKENI. The CDR3 has 16 amino acids. The V and J ends lost 4 bases and 0 bases respectively, with 13 bases between them. CDR3 protein: CASSRAGTSSYNEQFF. Here the CDR3 DNA reads TGTGCCAGCTCACGGGCGGGCACGAGCTCCTACAATGAGCAGTTCTTC.

The chain is built from TRBV13 and TRBJ2-7, with D perhaps being TRBD1 or TRBD2 (6 bases each). This CDR3 is 19 amino acids long. In germline, CDR1 is PRHDT, CDR2 FYEKMQ (reference sequence). Trimming shortened V by 0 bases and J by 0 bases, and 21 bases separated the two germline ends. CDR3 loop: CASSLGVGRGHRPSYEQYF. The CDR3 DNA sequence: TGTGCCAGCAGCTTAGGGGTGGGACGGGGGCACAGGCCCTCCTACGAGCAGTACTTC. Variable domain in full (rest from reference TRBV13 and TRBJ2-7): AAGVIQSPRHLIKEKRETATLKCYPIPRHDTVYWYQQGPGQDPQFLISFYEKMQSDKGSIPDRFSAQQFSDYHSELNMSSLELGDSALYFCASSLGVGRGHRPSYEQYFGPGTRLTVT.

CDR3 residues: CASSPSPGQSSETQYF. CDR3 sequence (DNA): TGTGCCAGCTCGCCGTCACCGGGACAGAGCTCAGAGACCCAGTACTTC. This chain joins TRBV18 and TRBJ2-5; 7 bases fit TRBD1. J lost 4 bases, V lost 6 bases, and 14 bases had no gene match. Germline V lookup: CDR1 KGHSH, CDR2 LQKENI. The CDR3 is made up of 16 amino acids. Full variable domain (missing parts from reference TRBV18 and TRBJ2-5): NAGVMQNPRHLVRRRGQEARLRCSPMKGHSHVYWYRQLPEEGLKFMVYLQKENIIDESGMPKERFSAEFPKEGPSILRIQQVVRGDSAAYFCASSPSPGQSSETQYFGPGTRLLVL.

This clone occurred once. The chain joins TRBV19 to TRBJ2-5; D is possibly TRBD2 (5 bases). The CDR3 length is 14 residues. V shed 3 bases and J shed 1 base, with 9 bases lying between them. Germline-derived CDR1 and CDR2 are LNHDA and SQIVND (reference sequence). CDR3 protein: CASSILATQETQYF. CDR3 bases: TGTGCCAGTAGTATTTTAGCGACCCAAGAGACCCAGTACTTC. The variable domain in full, completed from reference TRBV19 and TRBJ2-5, reads DGGITQSPKYLFRKEGQNVTLSCEQNLNHDAMYWYRQDPGQGLRLIYYSQIVNDFQKGDIAEGYSVSREKKESFPLTVTSAQKNPTAFYLCASSILATQETQYFGPGTRLLVL.

The sample holds a few counts of this clone. The chain combines TRBV4-3 with TRBJ1-1; D uncertain. Per the germline V gene, CDR1 is LGHNA and CDR2 is YSLEER. V dropped 0 bases and J dropped 1 base, with 12 bases sitting between them. The CDR3 loop spans 16 amino acids. The CDR3 nucleotides are TGCGCCAGCAGCCAAGATTTGTCAGGCAGGAACACTGAAGCTTTCTTT. This encodes CASSQDLSGRNTEAFF.

The sample holds one count of this clone. This chain connects TRBV10-3 to TRBJ1-3, with 9 bases that match TRBD1. The V gene end was trimmed by 2 bases and the J gene end by 0 bases; junction bases not matched to a gene: 2. This CDR3 region has 16 residues. CDR1 and CDR2 (germline): ENHRY, SYGVKD. CDR3 nucleotide sequence: TGTGCCATCAGTGAGGGGACAGGGTACTCTGGAAACACCATATATTTT. It encodes CAISEGTGYSGNTIYF.

This clone was observed a handful of times. This chain uses TRBV9 with TRBJ2-2, with 11 bases that match TRBD1. Per the germline V gene, CDR1 is SGDLS and CDR2 is YYNGEE. CDR3 length: 16 residues. Trimming took 4 bases from V and 7 from J; bases not matched to a gene: 9. The CDR3 reads CASSSVRTGGFGELFF. The CDR3 DNA reads as TGTGCCAGCAGCTCAGTACGGACAGGGGGCTTCGGGGAGCTGTTTTTT. Together with reference TRBV9 and TRBJ2-2, the CDR3 gives the full variable domain: DSGVTQTPKHLITATGQRVTLRCSPRSGDLSVYWYQQSLDQGLQFLIQYYNGEERAKGNILERFSAQQFPDLHSELNLSSLELGDSALYFCASSSVRTGGFGELFFGEGSRLTVL.

The chain carries TRBV27 and TRBJ2-7, with TRBD2 as a possible D gene (6 bases). Per germline, CDR1 MNHEY and CDR2 SMNVEV (reference sequence). V lost 6 bases to trimming and J lost 2 bases, with 14 bases between them. This CDR3 contains 14 residues. CDR3 coding DNA: TGTGCCAGCAGCAATGCGGGATTTACCTACGAGCAGTACTTC. Its translation: CASSNAGFTYEQYF.

The chain uses TRBV5-1 and TRBJ1-1, with D possibly matching TRBD1 (6 bases). Germline loops: CDR1 SGHRS, CDR2 YFSETQ. The CDR3 runs to 17 residues. The V end was cut by 5 bases, the J end by 4 bases, with 24 bases between. DNA of the CDR3: TGCGCCAGCAGAAGAGGTCAGGGGAGGGAGGACGGCACTGAAGCTTTCTTT. Protein: CASRRGQGREDGTEAFF.

The chain couples TRBV7-9 to TRBJ1-4; 9 nucleotides align to TRBD1. The CDR3 loop spans 14 amino acids. The V gene end was trimmed by 10 bases and the J gene end by 8 bases; junction bases not matched to a gene: 11. CDR1 is SEHNR, CDR2 FQNEAQ, per germline (reference sequence). CDR3 DNA sequence: TGTGCCACCACGGACAGGGGTGGCTACGAAAAACTGTTTTTT. Translating it yields CATTDRGGYEKLFF. The full variable domain, with the rest looked up from reference TRBV7-9 and TRBJ1-4, is DTGVSQNPRHKITKRGQNVTFRCDPISEHNRLYWYRQTLGQGPEFLTYFQNEAQLEKSRLLSDRFSAERPKGSFSTLEIQRTEQGDSAMYLCATTDRGGYEKLFFGSGTQLSVL.

The chain combines TRBV4-3 with TRBJ2-3; 7 bases fit TRBD2. Losses at the gene ends were 0 bases for V and 3 bases for J; bases not matched to a gene: 3. Germline values: CDR1 LGHNA, CDR2 YSLEER. There are 15 residues in the CDR3. The CDR3 DNA sequence: TGCGCCAGCAGCCAAGAGGCGGGAGCGACAGATACGCAGTATTTT. It specifies CASSQEAGATDTQYF.

The chain joins TRBV2 to TRBJ1-5; the D gene is possibly TRBD1 (6 bases). The CDR3 loop spans 13 amino acids. V was pared by 8 bases and J by 2 bases, with 10 bases between. Germline loops: CDR1 SNHLY, CDR2 FYNNEI. This chain's CDR3 is CASAGHGNQPQHF. In DNA form, the CDR3 reads TGTGCCAGCGCGGGACACGGCAATCAGCCCCAGCATTTT.

V is TRBV9 and J is TRBJ2-4; D unresolved. Germline lookup yields CDR1 SGDLS and CDR2 YYNGEE. This CDR3 is 13 amino acids long. Trimming cost V 0 bases and J 7 bases, with 8 bases left between them. CDR3 residues: CASSVAEVNIQYF. CDR3 sequence (DNA): TGTGCCAGCAGCGTAGCTGAGGTTAACATTCAGTACTTC. Together with reference TRBV9 and TRBJ2-4, the CDR3 gives the full variable domain: DSGVTQTPKHLITATGQRVTLRCSPRSGDLSVYWYQQSLDQGLQFLIQYYNGEERAKGNILERFSAQQFPDLHSELNLSSLELGDSALYFCASSVAEVNIQYFGAGTRLSVL.

J is TRBJ1-1 and V is TRBV7-6, with a weak D call TRBD1 (6 bases). The germline CDR1 and CDR2 sequences are SGHVS and FNYEAQ. Trimming pared 6 bases from V and 2 bases from J, leaving 10 bases between. This CDR3 comprises 13 residues. The CDR3 reads CASRSGVNTEAFF. The CDR3 DNA follows: TGTGCCAGCAGGTCAGGGGTAAACACTGAAGCTTTCTTT. The entire variable domain, with the rest obtained from reference TRBV7-6 and TRBJ1-1, is as follows: GAGVSQSPRYKVTKRGQDVALRCDPISGHVSLYWYRQALGQGPEFLTYFNYEAQQDKSGLPNDRFSAERPEGSISTLTIQRTEQRDSAMYRCASRSGVNTEAFFGQGTRLTVV.

V usage is TRBV2 and J usage is TRBJ2-1, with D tentatively TRBD2 (5 bases). The CDR3 extends over 15 amino acids. The V gene's germline CDR1 is SNHLY and CDR2 FYNNEI. V lost 6 bases and J lost 0, with 12 bases in between. The CDR3 here is CASRGSGSSYNEQFF. CDR3 coding DNA: TGTGCCAGCAGGGGGAGCGGTAGCTCCTACAATGAGCAGTTCTTC.

The chain employs TRBV7-9 and TRBJ2-7; D may correspond to TRBD1 or TRBD2 (5 bases each). V lost 5 bases, J lost 3 bases, and 17 bases lay in between. Looked up from germline, CDR1 is SEHNR and CDR2 is FQNEAQ (reference sequence). The CDR3 is 15 amino acids. The CDR3 here is CASSPGTGPNYEQYF. CDR3 sequence (DNA): TGTGCCAGCAGCCCGGGGACGGGACCTAACTACGAGCAGTACTTC.

This clone was observed a few times. The rearrangement uses TRBV15 and TRBJ1-1; unclear D gene. V dropped 3 bases and J dropped 4 bases, with 12 bases sitting between them. The length of the CDR3 is 14 residues. CDR1 and CDR2 from the germline V gene are LNHNV and YYDKDF (reference sequence). The CDR3 here is CATSSRKTGTEAFF. CDR3 nucleotides: TGTGCCACCAGCAGCCGGAAGACTGGCACTGAAGCTTTCTTT.

The gene calls are TRBV6-4 and TRBJ2-1, with a tentative D call TRBD1 (6 bases). The germline gives CDR1 MRHNA, CDR2 SNTAGT. The CDR3 contains 14 residues. The V and J ends lost 3 bases and 4 bases respectively, with 10 bases between them. CDR3 sequence (DNA): TGTGCCAGCAGTGATGGGGGCCTTTACAATGAGCAGTTCTTC. Translation: CASSDGGLYNEQFF.

The CDR3 bases are TGCAGTGCTCAATCCGCGGGGGCGTATTTT. The encoded protein is CSAQSAGAYF. The chain carries TRBV20-1 and TRBJ2-3, with TRBD2 as a possible D gene (7 bases). Germline V gene data show CDR1 as DFQATT and CDR2 as SNEGSKA (reference sequence). The CDR3 covers 10 residues. Between the trimmed V and J ends, which lost 5 bases and 14 bases, there was a span of 14 bases.

The rearrangement links TRBV27 to TRBJ2-7; D possibly matches TRBD1 or TRBD2 (5 bases each). V was cut by 7 bases and J by 2 bases, with 33 bases left in between. The germline gives CDR1 MNHEY, CDR2 SMNVEV (reference sequence). The CDR3 sequence is 20 residues long. DNA of the CDR3: TGTGCCAGCACCATACGGGGCGGCCGTCCACCTTCCCGAAACACCTACGAGCAGTACTTC. Protein product: CASTIRGGRPPSRNTYEQYF.

The chain combines TRBV9 with TRBJ2-3; D is perhaps TRBD1 (6 bases). This CDR3 is 15 amino acids long. The V gene's germline CDR1 is SGDLS and CDR2 YYNGEE. Trimming stripped 3 bases from V and 2 bases from J, with 13 bases between. In DNA form, the CDR3 reads TGTGCCAGCAGCGCATTGACAGGATCCACAGATACGCAGTATTTT. It encodes CASSALTGSTDTQYF.

V gene TRBV7-8 combines with J gene TRBJ2-3, with TRBD2 identical over 10 bases. CDR3 size: 17 residues. Trimming at V came to 4 bases and at J to 5 bases, leaving 12 bases not matched to a gene. Germline-derived CDR1 and CDR2 are SGHVS and FQNEAQ. The CDR3 DNA sequence: TGTGCCAGCAGCTCTCGGGAGCTAGCGGGGGATCGAGATACGCAGTATTTT. The encoded protein is CASSSRELAGDRDTQYF.